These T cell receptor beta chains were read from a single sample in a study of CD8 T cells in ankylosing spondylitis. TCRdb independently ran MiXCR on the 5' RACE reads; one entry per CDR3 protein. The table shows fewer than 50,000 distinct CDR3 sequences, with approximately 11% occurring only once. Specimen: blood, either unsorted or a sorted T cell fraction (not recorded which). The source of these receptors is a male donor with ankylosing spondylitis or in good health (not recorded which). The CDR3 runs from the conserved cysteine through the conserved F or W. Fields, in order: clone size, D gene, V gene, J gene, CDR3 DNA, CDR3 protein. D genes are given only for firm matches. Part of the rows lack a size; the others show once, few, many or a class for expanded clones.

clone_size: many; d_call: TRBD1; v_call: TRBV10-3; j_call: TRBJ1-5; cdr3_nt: TGTGCCATCCGACAGGGGGGCGATCAGCCCCAGCATTTT; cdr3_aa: CAIRQGGDQPQHF
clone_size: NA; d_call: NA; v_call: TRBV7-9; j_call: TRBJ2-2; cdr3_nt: TGTGCCAGCAGCCTCGGACGGATTCACACCGGGGAGCTGTTTTTT; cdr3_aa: CASSLGRIHTGELFF
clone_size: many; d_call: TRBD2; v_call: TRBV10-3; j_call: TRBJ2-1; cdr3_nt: TGTGCCATCGGGGGGGGACTGACTGAAAGCTCCTACAATGAGCAGTTCTTC; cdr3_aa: CAIGGGLTESSYNEQFF
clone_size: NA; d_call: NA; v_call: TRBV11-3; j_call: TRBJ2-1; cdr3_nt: TGTGCCAGCAGCTTTGGCAGTAGCTCCTACAATGAGCAGTTCTTC; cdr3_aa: CASSFGSSSYNEQFF
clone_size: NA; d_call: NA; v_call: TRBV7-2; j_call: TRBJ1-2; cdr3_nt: TGTGCCAGCAGCGCAGAGGCGATCGGCTACACCTTC; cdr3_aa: CASSAEAIGYTF
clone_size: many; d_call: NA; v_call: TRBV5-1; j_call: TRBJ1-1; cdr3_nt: TGCGCCAGCAGCTTGGTTGGAGGGGAGAACACTGAAGCTTTCTTT; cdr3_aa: CASSLVGGENTEAFF
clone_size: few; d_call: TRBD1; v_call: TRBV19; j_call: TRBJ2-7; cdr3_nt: TGTGCCAGTAACCCGGGACAGGGCCACGAGCAGTACTTC; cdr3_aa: CASNPGQGHEQYF
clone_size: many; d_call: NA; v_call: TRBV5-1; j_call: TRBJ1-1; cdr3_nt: TGCGCCAGCAGCCGCATTGAGGGGGAAGGCACTGAAGCTTTCTTT; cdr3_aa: CASSRIEGEGTEAFF
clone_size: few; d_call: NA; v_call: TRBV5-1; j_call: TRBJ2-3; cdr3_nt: TGCGCCAGCAGCTTGGAAGCGGGCACAGATGCGCAGTATTTT; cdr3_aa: CASSLEAGTDAQYF
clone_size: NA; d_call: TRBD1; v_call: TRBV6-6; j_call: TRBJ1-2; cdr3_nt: TGTGCCAGCATGACAGGGCGGACAGGGGGCTCAAGAGATGGCTACACCTTC; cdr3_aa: CASMTGRTGGSRDGYTF
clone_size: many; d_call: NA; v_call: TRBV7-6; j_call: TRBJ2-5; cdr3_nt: TGTGCCAGCCGAAGACTAAATCAAGAGACCCAGTACTTC; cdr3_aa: CASRRLNQETQYF
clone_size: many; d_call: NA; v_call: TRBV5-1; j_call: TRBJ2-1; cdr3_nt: TGCGCCAGCAGCTTATTTCACAGGGCCAGCCGGGGCAATGAGCAGTTCTTC; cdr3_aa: CASSLFHRASRGNEQFF
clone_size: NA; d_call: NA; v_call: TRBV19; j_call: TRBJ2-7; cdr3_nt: TGTGCCAGTATGGGGCTCTACGAGCAGTACTTC; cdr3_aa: CASMGLYEQYF
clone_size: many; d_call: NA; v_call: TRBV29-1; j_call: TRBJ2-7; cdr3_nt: TGCAGCGTTGCCGGCCAGGCCTACGAGCAGTACTTC; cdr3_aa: CSVAGQAYEQYF
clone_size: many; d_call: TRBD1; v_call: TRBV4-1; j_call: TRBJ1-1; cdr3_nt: TGCGCCAGCAGAAACCGGGACAGGGGGCAGGTAACTGAAGCTTTCTTT; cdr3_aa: CASRNRDRGQVTEAFF
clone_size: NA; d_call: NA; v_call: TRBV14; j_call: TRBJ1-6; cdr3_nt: TGTGCCAGCAGCCCGGAGCTTGGTGTTTCTTCACCCCTCCACTTT; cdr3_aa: CASSPELGVSSPLHF
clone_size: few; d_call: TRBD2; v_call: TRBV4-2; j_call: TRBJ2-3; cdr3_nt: TGTGCCAGCAGCCAAGATACAGCGGGGGTAACCACAGATACGCAGTATTTT; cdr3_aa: CASSQDTAGVTTDTQYF